Listed here is a single T cell receptor (beta chain). The CDR3 is 14 amino acids. Trimming removed 0 bases from V and 9 bases from J, with 14 bases in between. Germline V CDR1 and CDR2: ENHRY, SYGVKD. The data derive from a study of Graves' ophthalmopathy and Graves' hyperthyroidism. Amplification of the TCR beta CDR3 regions used RNA transcripts (as template). First-round RT-PCR employed HTBI primers, with a second-round multiplex PCR after it. In TCRdb, the multiplex PCR reads were re-called with MiXCR into one record per CDR3 protein. Seen here are roughly 1.1 million distinct CDR3 sequences, 35% to 45% observed once, and the top ten hold around 10%.

Specimen: peripheral blood or thyroid tissue (not recorded which). This sequence originates from an adult man with Graves' hyperthyroidism. This chain connects TRBV10-3 to TRBJ2-5; D is tentatively TRBD1 or TRBD2 (5 bases each). Written as DNA, the CDR3 is TGTGCCATCAGTGAGTCGTTGACAGCGGAGGCCCAGTACTTC. It is translated as CAISESLTAEAQYF.